Here is one T cell receptor beta chain with its context. Its target is unknown. Trimming left V 1 base short and J 6 bases short, with 15 bases between. Germline CDR1 is LNHDA and CDR2 is SQIVND (reference sequence). The CDR3 consists of 15 residues. Analysis merged second doses at about 4 or about 12 weeks. This specimen comes from a study of T cell responses to AZD1222 COVID-19 vaccine. The table came from immunoSEQ multiplex PCR; TCRdb's copy has only in-frame clones and leaves some out. This sample has around 99,000 clones, with roughly 86% found just once. Study observations and caveats: White British donors predominated, females outnumbered males, and clonal diversity was possibly underestimated. Only six individuals given AZD1222 were seropositive at baseline.

This chain connects TRBV19 to TRBJ1-1; weak D call: TRBD1 (5 bases). This clonotype originated in an adult who received the AZD1222 COVID-19 vaccine. Sequenced here: peripheral blood, sampled 28 days after the second AZD1222 dose. CDR3 sequence (DNA): TGTGCCAGTAGTATAGTGGCCCAGGGAAGGGCTGAAGCTTTCTTT. Encoded protein: CASSIVAQGRAEAFF.